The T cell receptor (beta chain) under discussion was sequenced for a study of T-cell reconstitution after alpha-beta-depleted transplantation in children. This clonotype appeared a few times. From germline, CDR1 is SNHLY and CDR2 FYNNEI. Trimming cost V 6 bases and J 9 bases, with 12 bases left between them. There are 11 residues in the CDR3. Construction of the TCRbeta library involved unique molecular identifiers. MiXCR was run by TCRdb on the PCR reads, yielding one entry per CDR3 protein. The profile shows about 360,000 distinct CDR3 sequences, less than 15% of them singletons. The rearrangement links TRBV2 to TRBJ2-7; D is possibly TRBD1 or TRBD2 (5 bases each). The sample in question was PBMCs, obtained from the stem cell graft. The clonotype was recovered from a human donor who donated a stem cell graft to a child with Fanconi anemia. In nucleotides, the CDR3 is TGTGCCAGCAGGCCCGAGGGGCGGCAGTACGTC. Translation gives CASRPEGRQYV.